The 2 T cell receptor beta chains given below trace back to one sample, sequenced in a study of spatial heterogeneity in lung cancer. Time point indicated: sample taken at primary tumor resection. TCRdb re-called the 5' RACE reads through MiXCR, storing one row per CDR3 protein. The sample shows about 360 distinct CDR3 sequences, around 50% of them seen only once. The sequenced sample was normal lung tissue next to the tumor, obtained at surgery. All receptors come from a female donor with early-stage non-small cell lung cancer.

Remarks on this clonotype: The library was designed around alpha chains, so this beta chain is a stray read whose abundance carries little weight. This rearrangement joins TRBV6-6 to TRBJ2-7; 7 nucleotides align to TRBD2. CDR3 length: 15 amino acids. The J segment lost 2 bases and the V segment lost 0 bases, leaving 4 bases of the junction unmatched. Germline CDR1 MNHNY, CDR2 SVGAGI (reference sequence). CDR3 in DNA: TGTGCCAGCAGTTACTCTAGCGGGCACACCTACGAGCAGTACTTC. Translated: CASSYSSGHTYEQYF.

Notes on this clonotype: Little can be read into the size of this beta chain, an off-target read in a library designed for alpha chains. This chain uses TRBV28 with TRBJ2-5, with TRBD1 as a possible D gene (5 bases). Germline CDR1 MDHEN, CDR2 SYDVKM. This CDR3 has 14 amino acids. V lost 10 bases and J lost 5, with 20 bases in between. Written as DNA, the CDR3 is TGTGCCACCTCCTCCCTAAGGGGCAGTGAGACCCAGTACTTC. It encodes CATSSLRGSETQYF.